Below are 10 T cell receptor beta chains sequenced from a single sample in a study of T cell repertoires in cytomegalovirus infection. MiXCR, run by TCRdb on the reads, gives a single entry per CDR3 protein. The sample shows some 240,000 distinct CDR3 sequences, about a sixth of them seen only once. The source material was CD8+ T cells from PBMCs. Receptor source: a human donor in good health (CMV status not recorded). Some clones in this sample may be carry-over from other donors' samples.

This chain connects TRBV4-1 to TRBJ2-7; perhaps TRBD1 as D (5 bases). Germline V gives CDR1 MGHRA, CDR2 YSYEKL. There are 17 residues in the CDR3. V was clipped by 0 bases and J by 2 bases, with 17 bases between them. CDR3 coding DNA: TGCGCCAGCAGCCAAGAACGCCTCCCAGGGTTAACCTACGAGCAGTACTTC. It yields the protein CASSQERLPGLTYEQYF.

This clonotype appeared a few times. This chain links TRBV20-1 with TRBJ2-1; 7 bases align to TRBD1. Germline loops: CDR1 DFQATT, CDR2 SNEGSKA (reference sequence). This CDR3 has 16 residues. Trimming cost V 0 bases and J 1 base; bases outside gene matches: 6. The CDR3 region is CSARDLRGYSYNEQFF. The CDR3 DNA follows: TGCAGTGCTAGAGACCTCAGGGGGTATTCCTACAATGAGCAGTTCTTC.

This clonotype has just a few counts. The chain uses TRBV19 and TRBJ1-5, with TRBD1 matching 7 bases. The CDR3 sequence is 20 residues long. V lost 1 base to trimming and J lost 0 bases; unmatched junction nucleotides: 15. The germline V gene encodes CDR1 LNHDA and CDR2 SQIVND (reference sequence). The CDR3 bases are TGTGCCAGTAGTATAGCTCGGGACAGAGCCATGAGCTATAGCAATCAGCCCCAGCATTTT. Protein product: CASSIARDRAMSYSNQPQHF.

J is TRBJ2-1 and V is TRBV5-6; D possibly uses TRBD1 or TRBD2 (7 bases each). Per the germline V gene, CDR1 is SGHDT and CDR2 is YYEEEE. The V gene lost 3 bases and the J gene lost 2 bases, with 18 bases spanning the gap. The CDR3 has 17 amino acids. The CDR3 region has the DNA TGTGCCAGCAGCTCGGTAGCAGGGGGGGGACCCTACAATGAGCAGTTCTTC. Protein product: CASSSVAGGGPYNEQFF.

The gene calls are TRBV5-5 and TRBJ1-5; D ambiguous. CDR3 length equals 16 residues. Trimming took 1 base from V and 1 from J, leaving 12 bases between them. CDR1 and CDR2 (germline): SGHKS, YYEKEE (reference sequence). The chain's CDR3 is CASSLWAGQSNQPQHF. As DNA, the CDR3 is TGTGCCAGCAGCTTGTGGGCAGGCCAAAGCAATCAGCCCCAGCATTTT.

This clonotype was found a few times. The chain has TRBV5-1 and TRBJ1-4, with D unclear. CDR1 SGHRS and CDR2 YFSETQ come from the germline V gene. This CDR3 is 13 amino acids long. Trimming removed 5 bases at V and 7 bases at J, with 12 bases between. Here the CDR3 DNA reads TGCGCCAGCAGACCCGATACCGGTGAAAAACTGTTTTTT. Translation: CASRPDTGEKLFF.

This clonotype has a count of ten or more. The genes are TRBV7-9 and TRBJ1-1, with D unresolved. This CDR3 spans 15 amino acids. The V end lost 1 base, the J end lost 2 bases, and 11 bases lay between the germline ends. The germline CDR1 and CDR2 sequences are SEHNR and FQNEAQ (reference sequence). The CDR3: CASSLELGVNTEAFF. The CDR3 DNA reads as TGTGCCAGCAGCTTAGAACTCGGGGTTAACACTGAAGCTTTCTTT.

This clonotype was recorded at least ten times. The V gene is TRBV6-5, the J gene TRBJ2-2; TRBD1 matches 9 bases. The CDR3 consists of 15 residues. Germline values: CDR1 MNHEY, CDR2 SVGAGI. V trimming: 4 bases; J trimming: 7 bases; junction bases outside the gene matches: 7. CDR3 loop: CASSSGQGTSGELFF. Written as DNA, the CDR3 is TGTGCCAGCAGTTCGGGACAGGGTACAAGCGGGGAGCTGTTTTTT.

This clonotype was observed many times. This sequence joins TRBV19 and TRBJ1-2; TRBD1 might be the D (6 bases). This CDR3 contains 15 residues. Germline V gives CDR1 LNHDA, CDR2 SQIVND (reference sequence). Deletions cut 5 bases from V and 3 bases from J, with 16 bases between. As DNA, the CDR3 is TGTGCCAGTAGTCCAACGACAGGAAACTACTATGGCTACACCTTC. Encoded protein: CASSPTTGNYYGYTF.

The rearrangement joins TRBV14 to TRBJ2-3; the D call may be TRBD1 or TRBD2 (5 bases each). The CDR3 runs to 14 residues. With 4 bases removed from V and 5 bases from J, the gap between germline ends came to 13 bases. Germline-derived CDR1 and CDR2 are SGHDN and FVKESK. CDR3 bases: TGTGCCAGCAGCCGGCCCGGGGCTGGAGATACGCAGTATTTT. This sequence encodes CASSRPGAGDTQYF.